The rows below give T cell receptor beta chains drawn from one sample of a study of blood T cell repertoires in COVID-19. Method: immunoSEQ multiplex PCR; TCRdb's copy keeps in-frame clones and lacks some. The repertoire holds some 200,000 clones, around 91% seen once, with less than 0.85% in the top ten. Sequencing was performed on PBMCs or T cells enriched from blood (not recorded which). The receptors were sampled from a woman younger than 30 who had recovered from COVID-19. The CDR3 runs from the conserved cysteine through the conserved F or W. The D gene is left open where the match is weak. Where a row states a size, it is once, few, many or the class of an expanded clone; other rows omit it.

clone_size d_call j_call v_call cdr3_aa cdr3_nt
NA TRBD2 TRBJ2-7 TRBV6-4 CASRGAGGQAHEQYF TGTGCCAGCAGGGGCGCGGGAGGACAAGCCCACGAGCAGTACTTC
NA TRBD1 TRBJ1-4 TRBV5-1 CASSLVGQGANEKLFF TGCGCCAGCAGCTTGGTGGGACAGGGTGCTAATGAAAAACTGTTTTTT
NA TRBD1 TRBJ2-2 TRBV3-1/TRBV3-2 CASSPRQGTGELFF TGTGCCAGCAGCCCGAGACAGGGCACCGGGGAGCTGTTTTTT
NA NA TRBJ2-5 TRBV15 CATSFQGSETQYF TGTGCCACCAGTTTTCAGGGCTCAGAGACCCAGTACTTC
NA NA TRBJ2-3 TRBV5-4 CASSLAAGPSSDTQYF TGTGCCAGCAGCTTGGCGGCAGGGCCCTCCTCAGATACGCAGTATTTT
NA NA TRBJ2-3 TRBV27 CASTISTDTQYF TGTGCCAGCACCATTAGCACAGATACGCAGTATTTT
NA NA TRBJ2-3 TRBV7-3 CASSSTRGGDTQYF TGTGCCAGCAGTTCTACTCGGGGTGGCGATACGCAGTATTTT
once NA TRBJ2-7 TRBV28 CASSRGGGNEQYF TGTGCCAGCTCCCGCGGAGGGGGCAACGAGCAGTACTTC
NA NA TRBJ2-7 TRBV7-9 CASTFIRGTGEQYF TGTGCCAGCACCTTTATTCGGGGGACTGGCGAGCAGTACTTC
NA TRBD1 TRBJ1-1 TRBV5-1 CASQNRGRFMNTEAFF TGCGCCAGCCAAAACAGGGGGCGATTCATGAACACTGAAGCTTTCTTT
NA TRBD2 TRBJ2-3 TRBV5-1 CASSSGLAGLTDTQYF TGCGCCAGCAGCTCAGGACTAGCGGGTCTCACAGATACGCAGTATTTT
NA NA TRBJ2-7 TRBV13 CASSPQDGYEQYF TGTGCCAGCAGCCCACAGGACGGCTACGAGCAGTACTTC
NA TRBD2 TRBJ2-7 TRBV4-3 CASSQDRRGGTYEQYF TGCGCCAGCAGCCAAGATCGACGGGGAGGGACCTACGAGCAGTACTTC
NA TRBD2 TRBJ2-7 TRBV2 CASRGLRLAGGVHEQYF TGTGCCAGCAGGGGACTCCGGCTAGCGGGAGGAGTCCACGAGCAGTACTTC
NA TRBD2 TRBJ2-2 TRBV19 CASSSQRGSGELFF TGTGCCAGTAGTTCGCAGCGGGGGTCCGGGGAGCTGTTTTTT
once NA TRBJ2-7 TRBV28 CASSFRGAKSEQYF TGTGCCAGCAGTTTTCGGGGGGCTAAGTCAGAGCAGTACTTC
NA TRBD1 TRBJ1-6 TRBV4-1 CASSQGTGQKDSPLHF TGCGCCAGCAGCCAAGGAACGGGACAGAAGGATTCACCCCTCCACTTT